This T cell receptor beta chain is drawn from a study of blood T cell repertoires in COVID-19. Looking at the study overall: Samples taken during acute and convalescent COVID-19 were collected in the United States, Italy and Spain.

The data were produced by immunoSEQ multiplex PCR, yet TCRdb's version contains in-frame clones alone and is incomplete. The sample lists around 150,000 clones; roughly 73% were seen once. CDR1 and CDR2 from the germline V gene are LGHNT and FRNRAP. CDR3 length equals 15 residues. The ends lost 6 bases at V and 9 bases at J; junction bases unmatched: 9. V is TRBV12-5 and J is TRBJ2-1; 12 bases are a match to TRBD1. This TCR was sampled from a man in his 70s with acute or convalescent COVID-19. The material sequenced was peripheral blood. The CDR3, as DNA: TGTGCTAGTGGGCAACCGGGACAGGGGGCCGCTGAGCAGTTCTTC. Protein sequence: CASGQPGQGAAEQFF.